This TCR beta chain was found in a study of blood T cell repertoires in COVID-19. Here immunoSEQ multiplex PCR was the method, and the copy in TCRdb shows in-frame clones only, minus some. The sample includes around 100,000 clones, over 80% of them seen just once. The CDR3 totals 13 residues. The receptor's source is a woman aged 70-85 years with acute or convalescent COVID-19. The chain employs TRBV12-1 and TRBJ2-7; the D segment call TRBD1 is taken from the table without a DNA check. TRBV12-1 represents a pseudogene. Material: peripheral blood. The CDR3 here is CASSFGQTYEQYF. CDR3 bases: TGTGCCAGCAGCTTTGGGCAGACCTACGAGCAGTACTTC.